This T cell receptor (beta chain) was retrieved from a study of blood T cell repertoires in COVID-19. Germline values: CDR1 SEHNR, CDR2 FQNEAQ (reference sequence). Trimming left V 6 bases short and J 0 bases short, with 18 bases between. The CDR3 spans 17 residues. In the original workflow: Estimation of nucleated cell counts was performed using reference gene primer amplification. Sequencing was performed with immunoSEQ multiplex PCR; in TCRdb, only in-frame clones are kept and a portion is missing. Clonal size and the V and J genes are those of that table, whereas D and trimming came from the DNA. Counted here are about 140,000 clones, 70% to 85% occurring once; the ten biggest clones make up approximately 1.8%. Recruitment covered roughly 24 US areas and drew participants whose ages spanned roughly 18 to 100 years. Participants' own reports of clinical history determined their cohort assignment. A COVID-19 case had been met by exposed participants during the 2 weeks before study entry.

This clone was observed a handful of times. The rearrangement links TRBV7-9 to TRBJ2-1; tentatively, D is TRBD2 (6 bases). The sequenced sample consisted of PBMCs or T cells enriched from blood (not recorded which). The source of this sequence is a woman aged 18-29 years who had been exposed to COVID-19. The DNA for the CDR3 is TGTGCCAGCAGACATTTAAGGGAGGTTAGCTCCTACAATGAGCAGTTCTTC. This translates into CASRHLREVSSYNEQFF.